This T cell receptor beta chain was identified in a study of beta chain features in type 1 diabetes. Study-level information: When patients were set against healthy donors, age, gender and cell yields were similar.

The CDR3 is 14 residues long. The germline gives CDR1 SGDLS, CDR2 YYNGEE. Germline trimming cut 7 bases from V and 2 bases from J; bases unmatched to any gene: 9. Every donor provided one heparinised blood draw, which averaged about 110 mL. This clone was detected a few times. Every isolated RNA sample was fully reverse transcribed, so sequencing captured expressed TCRB transcripts. The study obtained an average of approximately 1 million reads from stem cell-like memory T cell samples. The data were produced by immunoSEQ multiplex PCR, yet TCRdb's version contains in-frame clones alone and is incomplete. The data show over 100,000 clones, 40% seen once.

The sequencing input was stem cell memory CD4+ T cells from blood. The TCR originated in a woman aged 18-29 years in good health. J is TRBJ2-7 and V is TRBV9; 7 positions match TRBD1. The CDR3 here is CASGDSLPPYEQYF. DNA for the CDR3: TGTGCCAGCGGGGACAGTCTGCCACCCTACGAGCAGTACTTC.